This passage covers 25 T cell receptor beta chains from one sample sequenced in a study of Ad26.COV2.S vaccination and SARS-CoV-2 variants. The sample's treatment: around 19 received Ad26.COV2.S at low or high dose, single or two shots; 5 received placebo; per-sample allocation not given. Samples came from day 63 after the first vaccine or placebo injection. Repertoires were generated with immunoSEQ multiplex PCR, while TCRdb's copy carries only in-frame clones and drops some. Among 380,000 or so clones listed, about 89% were seen once. The starting material was peripheral blood, obtained in a trial of Ad26.COV2.S vaccine versus placebo. These receptors all come from a person between 18 and 59 years old who received the Ad26.COV2.S COVID-19 vaccine or a placebo.

The chain recombines TRBV7-2 with TRBJ2-5, with 8 bases identical to TRBD1. In germline, CDR1 is SGHTA, CDR2 FQGNSA. The CDR3 length is 14 residues. V lost 6 bases and J lost 2; bases outside the gene matches: 5. CDR3 nucleotides: TGTGCCAGCAGTAGGGACAGGACGCAAGAGACCCAGTACTTC. Amino acid sequence: CASSRDRTQETQYF.

The chain recombines TRBV19 with TRBJ1-1, with D unclear. The CDR3 spans 13 residues. CDR1 is LNHDA and CDR2 is SQIVND in the germline V gene (reference sequence). V dropped 0 bases and J dropped 4 bases, with 6 bases sitting between them. CDR3 nucleotides: TGTGCCAGTAGTATAGAGATGTTCACTGAAGCTTTCTTT. Protein sequence: CASSIEMFTEAFF. The entire variable domain, with the rest obtained from reference TRBV19 and TRBJ1-1, is as follows: DGGITQSPKYLFRKEGQNVTLSCEQNLNHDAMYWYRQDPGQGLRLIYYSQIVNDFQKGDIAEGYSVSREKKESFPLTVTSAQKNPTAFYLCASSIEMFTEAFFGQGTRLTVV.

The J gene is TRBJ2-2, the V gene TRBV5-1, with D possibly matching TRBD2 (5 bases). V was shortened by 4 bases and J by 0 bases, with 16 bases between the two germline ends. In germline, CDR1 is SGHRS, CDR2 YFSETQ. The CDR3 extends over 17 amino acids. The CDR3 is CASSPGGLSANTGELFF. CDR3 bases: TGCGCCAGCAGCCCCGGCGGACTTTCCGCGAACACCGGGGAGCTGTTTTTT.

This sequence joins TRBV5-1 and TRBJ2-1, with 11 bases matching TRBD2. The germline V gene encodes CDR1 SGHRS and CDR2 YFSETQ. The CDR3 consists of 19 residues. The V gene end was trimmed by 5 bases and the J gene end by 7 bases; junction bases not matched to a gene: 20. The CDR3 DNA reads TGCGCCAGCAGGTTCCGCCGGACTAGCGGGTACCGAGCCGGAAATGAGCAGTTCTTC. This gives the protein CASRFRRTSGYRAGNEQFF.

J is TRBJ2-1 and V is TRBV9, with 9 bases matching TRBD2. Germline loops: CDR1 SGDLS, CDR2 YYNGEE. The V gene end was trimmed by 0 bases and the J gene end by 3 bases; junction bases not matched to a gene: 13. This CDR3 has 19 residues. Here the CDR3 reads CASSVGESLAGEFYNEQFF. The CDR3 DNA reads TGTGCCAGCAGCGTAGGAGAAAGCTTAGCGGGAGAGTTCTACAATGAGCAGTTCTTC.

This rearrangement joins TRBV3-1 (or the pseudogene TRBV3-2) to TRBJ2-7; D not certain. This CDR3 is 16 amino acids long. V was trimmed by 0 bases and J by 8 bases, leaving 20 bases between them. Germline lookup yields CDR1 LGHDT and CDR2 YNNKEL (reference sequence). The CDR3 coding sequence is TGTGCCAGCAGCCAAGATATGGCAGTCGGTTCTAGGAAGCAGTACTTC. This encodes CASSQDMAVGSRKQYF.

V gene TRBV18 combines with J gene TRBJ1-4; TRBD1 is a possible D gene (5 bases). V lost 0 bases and J 8 bases, leaving 13 bases between the germline ends. The length of the CDR3 is 15 residues. Germline V gives CDR1 KGHSH, CDR2 LQKENI. The CDR3 reads CASSPPTAQREKLFF. CDR3 bases: TGTGCCAGCTCACCACCGACAGCCCAAAGGGAAAAACTGTTTTTT.

This chain connects TRBV2 to TRBJ2-2; 9 nucleotides match TRBD2. V shed 5 bases, J shed 5 bases, and the junction held 6 bases outside the gene matches. The CDR3 is 15 amino acids. CDR1 SNHLY and CDR2 FYNNEI come from the germline V gene. CDR3 in DNA: TGTGCCAGCAGTTCCCAAGCGGGAGGTACCGGGGAGCTGTTTTTT. Protein: CASSSQAGGTGELFF.

V and J are TRBV24-1 and TRBJ2-2, with D unclear. Germline-derived CDR1 and CDR2 are KGHDR and SFDVKD. V was trimmed by 6 bases and J by 5 bases, leaving 6 bases between them. There are 12 residues in the CDR3. CDR3 loop: CATSIRTGELFF. The CDR3 region has the DNA TGTGCCACCAGTATTAGGACCGGGGAGCTGTTTTTT.

This chain uses TRBV23-1 with TRBJ2-4; TRBD2 agrees at 10 bases. TRBV23-1 is classed as an ORF, of uncertain function. V trimming: 4 bases; J trimming: 3 bases; junction bases outside the gene matches: 18. CDR3 length equals 20 residues. CDR3 sequence reads: CASSPDEGAGGPTDKNIQYF. In DNA, the CDR3 is TGCGCCAGCAGTCCGGACGAGGGAGCGGGGGGGCCTACCGACAAAAACATTCAGTACTTC.

The V gene is TRBV5-6, the J gene TRBJ2-7; 9 bases agree with TRBD1. The CDR3 has 15 amino acids. The germline gives CDR1 SGHDT, CDR2 YYEEEE. V was clipped by 0 bases and J by 3 bases; unmatched bases: 4. CDR3 sequence: CASSLAGQGNYEQYF. The CDR3 DNA sequence: TGTGCCAGCAGCTTGGCCGGACAGGGGAACTACGAGCAGTACTTC.

The V and J genes are TRBV5-1 and TRBJ2-7; 7 nucleotides agree with TRBD1. Losses at the gene ends were 3 bases for V and 7 bases for J; bases not matched to a gene: 7. This CDR3 is built from 13 residues. Germline V gene data show CDR1 as SGHRS and CDR2 as YFSETQ. CDR3 sequence reads: CASSSSTGLEQYF. The CDR3 coding sequence is TGCGCCAGCAGCTCGTCGACAGGGCTGGAGCAGTACTTC.

The gene calls are TRBV15 and TRBJ2-7; unclear D gene. The CDR3 has 15 amino acids. Per germline, CDR1 LNHNV and CDR2 YYDKDF (reference sequence). V was clipped by 0 bases and J by 0 bases, with 9 bases between them. The CDR3 here is CATSRDFPSSYEQYF. The CDR3 DNA sequence: TGTGCCACCAGCAGAGATTTTCCGAGCTCCTACGAGCAGTACTTC.

The CDR3 reads CASRSVILNTEAFF. The CDR3 DNA is TGTGCCAGCAGGTCCGTGATTTTGAACACTGAAGCTTTCTTT. The chain joins TRBV6-5 to TRBJ1-1; D is unclear. CDR1 MNHEY and CDR2 SVGAGI come from the germline V gene. V lost 6 bases, J lost 0 bases, and 11 bases lay in between. CDR3 length: 14 residues.

The CDR3 reads CASSHTGTHLGNEQFF. In DNA form, the CDR3 reads TGTGCCAGCAGTCACACCGGGACACATTTGGGGAATGAGCAGTTCTTC. The chain has TRBV28 and TRBJ2-1; D might be TRBD1 (6 bases). The CDR3 contains 16 residues. V lost 5 bases and J lost 7, with 21 bases in between. In germline, CDR1 is MDHEN, CDR2 SYDVKM.

The rearrangement links TRBV11-2 to TRBJ1-1; D perhaps matches TRBD1 (5 bases). The germline V gene has CDR1 SGHAT and CDR2 FQNNGV. Deletions cut 3 bases from V and 4 bases from J, with 12 bases between. This CDR3 spans 14 amino acids. The CDR3 DNA reads as TGTGCCAGCAGCTTGGACACCTTGGGCACTGAAGCTTTCTTT. It is translated as CASSLDTLGTEAFF.

The V and J genes are TRBV7-8 and TRBJ2-7; 10 bases are shared with TRBD2. Germline CDR1 reads SGHVS; CDR2 reads FQNEAQ. The V segment lost 2 bases and the J segment 0 bases; nucleotides outside the gene matches: 4. The CDR3 runs to 16 residues. CDR3 protein: CASSLKASGGSYEQYF. The CDR3 DNA follows: TGTGCCAGCAGCTTAAAAGCTAGCGGGGGCTCCTACGAGCAGTACTTC.

The chain links TRBV7-9 to TRBJ2-1; TRBD1 aligns across 10 bases. CDR1 is SEHNR, CDR2 FQNEAQ, per germline (reference sequence). The CDR3 has 16 residues. After removal of 5 bases from V and 4 bases from J, the junction contained 8 bases not matched to a gene. The CDR3 sequence: CASSPSGTGVYNEQFF. The DNA for the CDR3 is TGTGCCAGCAGCCCTTCCGGGACAGGGGTATACAATGAGCAGTTCTTC.

The genes are TRBV27 and TRBJ2-6; maybe TRBD2 (7 bases). The CDR3 is made up of 18 amino acids. The V gene's germline CDR1 is MNHEY and CDR2 SMNVEV (reference sequence). The V and J ends lost 5 bases and 0 bases respectively, with 17 bases between them. The CDR3 DNA sequence: TGTGCCAGCAGTCCCCGGGGGGCCATGCGCTCTGGGGCCAACGTCCTGACTTTC. It specifies CASSPRGAMRSGANVLTF.

Here the CDR3 DNA reads TGTGCCAGCAGCTCCAACCCTTCAAAAAACATTCAGTACTTC. Its translation is CASSSNPSKNIQYF. V is TRBV5-4 and J is TRBJ2-4, with no clear D. Germline V gives CDR1 SGHNT, CDR2 YYREEE (reference sequence). CDR3 length equals 14 residues. Trimming stripped 3 bases from V and 4 bases from J, with 11 bases between.

This clone was found once. The chain is built from TRBV11-2 and TRBJ1-4, with D possibly matching TRBD1 (5 bases). The CDR3 extends over 17 amino acids. The V and J ends lost 5 bases and 6 bases respectively, with 22 bases between them. Germline V gene lookup returns CDR1 SGHAT and CDR2 FQNNGV. CDR3 region: CASSATGRRRRDEKLFF. The CDR3 region has the DNA TGTGCCAGCAGCGCTACGGGACGCCGGAGGAGGGATGAAAAACTGTTTTTT.

This clone has a single count. The genes are TRBV7-6 and TRBJ2-5, with D possibly being TRBD2 (6 bases). This CDR3 is built from 16 residues. Trimming left V 8 bases short and J 0 bases short, with 19 bases between. CDR1 SGHVS and CDR2 FNYEAQ come from the germline V gene. The chain's CDR3 is CASAAEGLSNQETQYF. In DNA, the CDR3 is TGTGCCAGCGCCGCGGAGGGGCTATCTAACCAAGAGACCCAGTACTTC.

This clone was picked up one time. The V call is TRBV6-1, the J call TRBJ2-3; D possibly corresponds to TRBD2 (5 bases). Between the trimmed V and J ends, which lost 3 bases and 2 bases, there was a span of 12 bases. Germline V CDR1 and CDR2: MNHNS, SASEGT. The CDR3 extends over 15 amino acids. The CDR3 here is CASSDEGRVTDTQYF. The DNA for the CDR3 is TGTGCCAGCAGTGATGAAGGGAGAGTCACAGATACGCAGTATTTT.

The chain combines TRBV5-1 with TRBJ1-6; 8 bases line up with TRBD1. In germline, CDR1 is SGHRS, CDR2 YFSETQ. The J segment lost 3 bases and the V segment lost 3 bases, leaving 8 bases of the junction unmatched. This CDR3 is 17 amino acids long. This CDR3 reads CASSSNTGGFYNSPLHF. CDR3 coding DNA: TGCGCCAGCAGCTCAAATACAGGGGGTTTCTATAATTCACCCCTCCACTTT.

This chain joins TRBV6-1 and TRBJ1-6; D is uncertain. The CDR3 spans 15 residues. Deletions cut 1 base from V and 10 bases from J, with 14 bases between. CDR1 and CDR2 (germline): MNHNS, SASEGT. The CDR3 spells CASSEVTKGKSPLHF. The CDR3 DNA follows: TGTGCCAGCAGTGAAGTTACAAAGGGTAAATCACCCCTCCACTTT.